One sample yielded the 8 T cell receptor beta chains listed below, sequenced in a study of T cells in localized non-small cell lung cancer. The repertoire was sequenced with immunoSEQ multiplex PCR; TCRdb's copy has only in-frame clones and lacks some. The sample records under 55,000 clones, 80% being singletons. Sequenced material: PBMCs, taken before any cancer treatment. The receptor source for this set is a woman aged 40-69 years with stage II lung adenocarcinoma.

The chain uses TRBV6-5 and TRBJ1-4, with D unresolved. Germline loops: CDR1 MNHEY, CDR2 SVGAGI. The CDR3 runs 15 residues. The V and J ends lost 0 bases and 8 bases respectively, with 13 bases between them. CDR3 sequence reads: CASSYSILNREKLFF. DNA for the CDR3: TGTGCCAGCAGTTACTCGATCTTGAATAGGGAAAAACTGTTTTTT.

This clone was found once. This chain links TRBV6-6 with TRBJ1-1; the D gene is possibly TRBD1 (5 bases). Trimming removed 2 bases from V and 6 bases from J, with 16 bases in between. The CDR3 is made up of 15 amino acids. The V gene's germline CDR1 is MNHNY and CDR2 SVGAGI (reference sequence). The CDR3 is CASSYPGRGIPEAFF. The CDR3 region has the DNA TGTGCCAGCAGTTACCCGGGGAGGGGAATCCCTGAAGCTTTCTTT.

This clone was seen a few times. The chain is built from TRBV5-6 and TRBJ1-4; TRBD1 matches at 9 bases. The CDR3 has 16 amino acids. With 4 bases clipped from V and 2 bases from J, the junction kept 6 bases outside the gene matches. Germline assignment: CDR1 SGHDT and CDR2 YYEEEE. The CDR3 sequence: CASSTGQGTTNEKLFF. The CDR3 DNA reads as TGTGCCAGCAGCACCGGACAGGGGACGACTAATGAAAAACTGTTTTTT.

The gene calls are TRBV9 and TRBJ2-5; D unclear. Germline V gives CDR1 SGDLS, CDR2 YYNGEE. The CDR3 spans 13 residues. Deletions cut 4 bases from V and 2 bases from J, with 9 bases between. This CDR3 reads CASSPSRQETQYF. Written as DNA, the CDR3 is TGTGCCAGCAGCCCCTCCCGACAAGAGACCCAGTACTTC. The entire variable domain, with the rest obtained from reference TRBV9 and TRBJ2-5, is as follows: DSGVTQTPKHLITATGQRVTLRCSPRSGDLSVYWYQQSLDQGLQFLIQYYNGEERAKGNILERFSAQQFPDLHSELNLSSLELGDSALYFCASSPSRQETQYFGPGTRLLVL.

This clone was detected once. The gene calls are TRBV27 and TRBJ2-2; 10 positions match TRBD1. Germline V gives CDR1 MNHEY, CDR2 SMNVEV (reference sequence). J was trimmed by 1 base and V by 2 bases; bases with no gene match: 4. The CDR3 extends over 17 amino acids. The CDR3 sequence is CASSLNWDRGNTGELFF. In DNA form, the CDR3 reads TGTGCCAGCAGTTTAAATTGGGACAGGGGGAACACCGGGGAGCTGTTTTTT.

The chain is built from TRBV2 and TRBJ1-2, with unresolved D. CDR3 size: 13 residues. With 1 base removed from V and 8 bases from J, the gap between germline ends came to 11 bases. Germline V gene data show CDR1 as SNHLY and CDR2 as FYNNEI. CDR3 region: CASSEGVGLGYTF. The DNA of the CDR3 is TGTGCCAGCAGTGAAGGGGTAGGGTTAGGCTACACCTTC.

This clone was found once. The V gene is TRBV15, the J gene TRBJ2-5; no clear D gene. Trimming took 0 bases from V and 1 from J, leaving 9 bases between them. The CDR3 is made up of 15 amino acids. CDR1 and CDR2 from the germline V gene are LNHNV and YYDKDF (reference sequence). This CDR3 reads CATSRDPAPQETQYF. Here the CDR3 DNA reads TGTGCCACCAGCAGAGATCCAGCGCCCCAAGAGACCCAGTACTTC.

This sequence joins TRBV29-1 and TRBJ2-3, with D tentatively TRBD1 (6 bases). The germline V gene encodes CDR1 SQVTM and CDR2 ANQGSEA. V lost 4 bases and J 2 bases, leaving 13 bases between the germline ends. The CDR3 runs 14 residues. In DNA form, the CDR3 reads TGCAGCGTTGTGGGGGCCAGCGACACAGATACGCAGTATTTT. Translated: CSVVGASDTDTQYF.